This T cell receptor beta chain was found in a study of shared clonotypes between healthy human individuals (dated by TCRdb to 2018 to 2020). Study-level background: The cohort comprised a couple of women and a few men aged 18 to 49 years. Per donor, three plates each were used for CD4 naive and CD4 memory, two for CD8 naive, and one for CD8 memory. The study deeply sequenced blood TCR repertoires of about 5 healthy adults to estimate repertoire size and the extent of clonotype sharing between individuals. To increase sequencing depth and limit assay-specific biases, different laboratories used diverse techniques to prepare libraries and sequence TCR repertoires. Per donor, leukapheresis produced somewhere between about 0.9 and 9 billion PBMCs.

Overall results and qualifications from the work: Sampling was restricted to blood, and TCR repertoires in tissue are likely to differ from TCR repertoires in blood. Incomplete sequencing was indicated by rarefaction of sorted-subset datasets, despite the large sequencing depth. Pairwise subsampling indicated that sequencing depth was expected to affect the degree of clonotype sharing among donors. Clonotypes shared by all four sorted-subset donors showed higher generation probabilities than non-shared clonotypes. Across a handful of donors, approximately 5% of naive CD4, roughly 3.5% of naive CD8, about 2.3% of memory CD4, and roughly 0.41% of memory CD8 clonotypes were shared. Estimated clonotype richness was generally larger for naive than for memory subsets. The genetic and exposure-history diversity represented was limited by the small number of donors.

Using the deep immunoSEQ assay, multiplex PCR amplified TCR CDR3 regions from genomic DNA. Extracted genomic DNA from each cell subset was spread evenly across all wells of several immunoSEQ 96-well plates, with each plate serving as a replicate. For sorted subsets, about 200 ng genomic DNA, equal to tens of thousands of T cell genomes, was loaded into each replicate PCR. Purified libraries were measured with a Qubit 3.0 fluorometer, size-checked on a Bioanalyzer 2100, and measured again with the KAPA Library Quantification kit. Every immunoSEQ 96-well plate was sequenced on a separate single-read 150-cycle Illumina NextSeq 550 flow cell. In the source study's methods: The immunoSEQ output contained only junctional sequences without quality scores, so filtering could not match that applied to full-length reads. Sequences were annotated with PyIR, a Python wrapper for IgBLAST v1.9, and V/J genes and CDR3 were assigned using IMGT germline references. Any read was removed if the V/J assignment was weak (E-value above 1e-6), the CDR3 was missing, or the read contained stop codons, out-of-frame junctions, or ambiguous translated residues. V3J clonotypes were defined as sequences sharing the same inferred V gene, J gene, and CDR3 amino acid sequence. The percentage overlap between two repertoires was calculated by dividing the number of shared unique clonotypes by the size of the smaller repertoire. Richness of each repertoire was evaluated using RTK rarefaction, the Chao1 estimator, and Recon v2.1 estimates of unobserved clonotypes. For all TCRbeta clonotypes obtained by the gDNA method from a few donors, generation probabilities were computed with OLGA. The table comes from immuneACCESS by way of TCRdb, which keeps in-frame sequences with V and J called. Part of the clones is missing from these tables; in studies checked, under half for an unresolved V gene and the rest for unknown reasons. V, J and clone size were drawn from that table, and D and trimming were deduced from the DNA. Recorded for this sample are over a million clones; around 78% of them occurred a single time. The biggest ten clones account for under 0.8% of the sample.

Counted from cysteine to phenylalanine, this CDR3 has 13 amino acids. Of all the DNA, just the CDR3 is kept, 39 bases in frame from base 1. V and J lose 5 bases and 8 bases, and a span of 15 bases separates them. Reading the germline V gene (reference sequence) gives CDR1 SEHNR and CDR2 FQNEAQ. Donors were healthy HIV-negative adults with no recently reported acute infections or vaccinations. All donors were Caucasian adults living in Nashville, Tennessee, USA. CD4+ T cells were enriched by magnetic negative selection; naive cells were then positively selected on CD45RA, and the negative fraction formed the memory subset. Blood was obtained by leukapheresis, after which PBMCs were separated by Ficoll-Histopaque density gradient centrifugation and cryopreserved in liquid nitrogen vapor phase. Purity and quantity of every magnetically sorted T cell population were checked by analytical flow cytometry. Genomic DNA was isolated from every sorted fraction and measured by UV absorbance on a Nanodrop 2000c.

Notes on this clone: Its antigen target is currently unknown. The input lacks base qualities; no much larger clone sits a single base away.

The TCR sequence derives from a man between 18 and 29 years old in good health. Some clones in this sample may be carry-over from other donors' samples. Sample: memory CD4+ T cells from PBMCs. In the paper's terms, the cell subset or site label means: CD45RA-negative fraction. The chain uses TRBV7-9 and TRBJ1-2; the D gene is perhaps TRBD1, on 6 matching bases. The DNA sequence is given as TGTGCCAGCAGCCTCCGACAGGACGACGGCTACACCTTC. Translated, this is CASSLRQDDGYTF. With the portions outside the CDR3 filled from the reference TRBV7-9 and TRBJ1-2 genes, the complete variable region becomes DTGVSQNPRHKITKRGQNVTFRCDPISEHNRLYWYRQTLGQGPEFLTYFQNEAQLEKSRLLSDRFSAERPKGSFSTLEIQRTEQGDSAMYLCASSLRQDDGYTFGSGTRLTVV.